This is a list of T cell receptor beta chains from one sample in a study of T cells in Graves' hyperthyroidism and ophthalmopathy. TCRdb reprocessed the multiplex PCR reads with MiXCR, giving one entry per CDR3 protein. In the table there are over 650,000 distinct CDR3 sequences, around 15% of which are singletons. What was sequenced was blood. The receptor source for this set is a man aged 18-30 years with Graves' hyperthyroidism. The conserved cysteine and the conserved F or W are not part of the CDR3 here. A D gene is named only where the DNA matches it firmly.

D,V,J,CDR3
NA,TRBV6-1,TRBJ2-3,ASSEDGRGTDTQY
TRBD2,TRBV19,TRBJ2-2,ASSYSGSVETGELF
NA,TRBV28,TRBJ1-2,ASATTEAGAYNYGYT
NA,TRBV18,TRBJ1-5,ASSPNLGVQPQH
NA,TRBV5-6,TRBJ1-5,ASSSGPLSNQPQH
TRBD2,TRBV19,TRBJ2-2,ASSIATTSLGTGELF
TRBD1,TRBV28,TRBJ2-7,ASSLNRGYYEQY
TRBD2,TRBV12-3/TRBV12-4,TRBJ2-1,ASTSMVGGSSYNEQF
NA,TRBV20-1,TRBJ1-5,SARDTGTNQPQH
TRBD1,TRBV5-6,TRBJ2-7,ASSLRGLGPYEQY
TRBD2,TRBV11-3,TRBJ2-7,ASSRGPSGTSYEQY
NA,TRBV5-1,TRBJ2-7,ASSLVEGPIYEQY
TRBD1,TRBV9,TRBJ2-7,ASSVIGQGGEQY
TRBD1,TRBV28,TRBJ1-5,ASSLAGGDGNQPQH
NA,TRBV10-3,TRBJ1-2,AISESGAGGYT
TRBD1,TRBV9,TRBJ2-1,ASSVTPNGYRGDEQF
NA,TRBV7-2,TRBJ2-3,ASSFRAPDTQY
TRBD1,TRBV6-1,TRBJ1-4,ASSEYGQGSEKLF
TRBD1,TRBV6-1,TRBJ2-1,ASSPDRPNEQF
NA,TRBV11-2,TRBJ2-3,ASSRLAVDPKTQY
TRBD1,TRBV7-6,TRBJ1-1,ASSHAQGEVTTEAF
NA,TRBV6-5,TRBJ2-3,ASSSGLKADTQY
NA,TRBV12-3/TRBV12-4,TRBJ1-4,ASSSWTVEKLF
TRBD2,TRBV10-3,TRBJ2-3,AIGSTSADTQY
NA,TRBV3-1,TRBJ2-3,ASGTAGLDTQY
NA,TRBV2,TRBJ1-3,ASSERAGAILSGNTIY
NA,TRBV18,TRBJ2-1,ASSPSQGNEQF
TRBD2,TRBV11-2,TRBJ2-2,ASRLGAGDSFRTGELF
TRBD1,TRBV5-1,TRBJ2-1,ASSLRGQGRRNEQF
NA,TRBV30,TRBJ2-1,AWTPPLLRAYNEQF
NA,TRBV29-1,TRBJ2-3,SVRTATDTQY
NA,TRBV29-1,TRBJ2-3,SVVSSDTQY
NA,TRBV6-2/TRBV6-3,TRBJ2-7,ASSSRQGYYEQY
TRBD2,TRBV6-1,TRBJ2-3,ASLRVAGALPTDMQY
NA,TRBV30,TRBJ1-3,ACTTPGGITIY
TRBD2,TRBV9,TRBJ2-1,ASSPRTSGAHNEQF
TRBD2,TRBV3-1,TRBJ2-3,ASSQESGLAGVIDTQY
NA,TRBV12-3/TRBV12-4,TRBJ2-1,ASMRTVEYNEQF
NA,TRBV11-2,TRBJ2-3,ASSSGANTQY
TRBD1,TRBV5-1,TRBJ1-1,ASLPRPQGNSEAF
NA,TRBV18,TRBJ2-7,ASSPSGPPSYEQY
TRBD2,TRBV7-2,TRBJ2-1,ASSLPYMLAGGSEQF
TRBD1,TRBV6-1,TRBJ2-5,ASRPTGTGGETQY
TRBD2,TRBV5-4,TRBJ2-5,ASSLSLAVQETQY
NA,TRBV11-2,TRBJ1-4,ASSLGYFGKLF
NA,TRBV25-1,TRBJ2-1,ASSDPGWNEQF
TRBD2,TRBV7-9,TRBJ2-1,ASSLSLAGGGPF
TRBD2,TRBV5-1,TRBJ2-3,ASSLATAGGADTQY
NA,TRBV2,TRBJ2-7,ASRIDRNSYEQY
TRBD1,TRBV18,TRBJ2-1,ASSPGLQGQGYHEQF
TRBD1,TRBV7-2,TRBJ1-2,AGRGRSYGYT
TRBD2,TRBV20-1,TRBJ2-3,SASRTGTSGRVTDTQY